This TCR beta chain was sequenced during a study of regulatory T cells in long-lasting Graves disease (dated by TCRdb to the early 2020s). With respect to the entire study: In the newly diagnosed Graves' disease group, patients had been taking antithyroid drugs for less than 3 months. The study was registered as a clinical trial and conducted in China. Patients with persistent Graves' disease were compared with patients with newly diagnosed Graves' disease using TCR sequencing and RNA sequencing of peripheral blood. A total of approximately 35 samples underwent TCR sequencing: some 13 from persistent and 20 from newly diagnosed Graves' disease patients.

The receptor library was made with multiplex PCR. Sequencing was carried out with an Illumina HiSeq 4000. TCR beta libraries were built with iRepertoire HTBI primers and Arm-PCR amplification of CDR3 regions. Before sequencing, the PCR products went through gel purification. Under the source paper's analysis protocol: Gene usage analysis of CDR3 amino acid clonotypes used the approximately 62 TRBV and some 15 TRBJ segments found across samples. COPE and FqMerger were used to merge the filtered high-quality paired reads into contigs. BLAST was used to align contigs to IMGT TRBV, TRBD and TRBJ reference genes, and CDR3 was defined according to IMGT. Clonotypes above 0.1% frequency were classified as highly expanded clones. Repertoire diversity was measured by Shannon entropy, and V-J evenness by the Gini coefficient. A clonotype was considered public if more than one individual shared it. TCRdb itself trimmed the public reads at Q25 with fastp, ran MiXCR and retained productive beta chains. Under each unique CDR3 protein, matching rows form one entry showing the most common genes and DNA. The V and J calls here are based on TCRdb, not the publication. The sample table shows about 400,000 distinct CDR3 sequences, and under 20% are seen once. Of the sample, 20% falls within the top ten clones.

This clonotype was observed at least ten times. It lacks a known antigen. No much larger clonotype is one base removed from it; base qualities were not supplied. What the research found in general, with its limitations: Only the TCR beta chain was sequenced and analyzed. Compared with newly diagnosed patients, patients with persistent Graves' disease had lower TCR Shannon entropy and fewer highly expanded clones, which suggests clonal expansion. A larger number of public clonotypes was shared among persistent patients (around 2,700) than among newly diagnosed patients (roughly 930). Peripheral blood alone was examined, since thyroid tissue, which constituted the primary lesion, could not be accessed. The authors acknowledged the small sample size as a limitation that may reduce accuracy. TRBV28, TRBJ1-2 and TRBJ2-5 were preferentially used in persistent disease, while TRBV20-1 and TRBJ2-1 were favored in newly diagnosed disease.

The time point label here, explained by the study, means: newly diagnosed GD, antithyroid drugs for less than 3 months. For both TCR sequencing and RNA sequencing, RNA was extracted from PBMCs in TRIzol. The diagnosis of Graves' disease followed American Thyroid Association guidelines. The patients came from an endocrinology department in Xi'an, China. Each patient gave about 8.1 milliliters of peripheral blood, collected in an EDTA anticoagulant tube. Ficoll Paque Plus density gradient separation was used to isolate PBMCs, and no further T cell sorting was done. RNA quality was checked with an Agilent 2100 Bioanalyzer and agarose gel, and concentration with a NanoDrop 2000. There are 16 amino acids in the CDR3, from cysteine to phenylalanine inclusive. Only the CDR3 part of the read is kept: 48 bases, read in frame from the first base. From a lookup of the germline V gene (reference sequence), CDR1 and CDR2 are MNHEY and SMNVEV. V is shortened by 3 bases, J by 0 bases, and the region joining them spans 14 bases.

The same specimen was also included in a second study, on T cells in Graves' hyperthyroidism and ophthalmopathy. As that second paper reports: A patient counted as having stable Graves' hyperthyroidism if no progression to ophthalmopathy occurred over 18 months of follow-up. Hyperthyroidism patients were aged 18 to 65 years and newly diagnosed, with disease duration of less than 2 months. Patients with uncontrolled infections, other autoimmune diseases, pregnancy or lactation were excluded. Diagnoses relied on clinical symptoms, serum thyroxine and TRAb, thyroid ultrasound and orbital computed tomography. The TCR CDR3 was subjected to a first round of RT-PCR using the HTBI primer set and the Qiagen OneStep RT-PCR kit. Most expanded thyroid clonotypes (frequency above 0.001) were also detected in blood, suggesting blood repertoires may reflect thyroid immune responses. A 13 V-J signature model separated ophthalmopathy from stable hyperthyroidism, with about 88% sensitivity and 81.08% specificity in cross-validation and 80%/75% in testing. During validation, the model predicted progression to ophthalmopathy a median of around 7 months ahead of onset, with approximately 71% sensitivity and 72% to 80% specificity. A discovery cohort of roughly 100 patients, 43 with Graves' ophthalmopathy and over 55 with stable Graves' hyperthyroidism, was used to find distinguishing TCR V-J signatures. Prospective prediction of ophthalmopathy was tested in an independent validation cohort of fewer than 20 hyperthyroidism patients and roughly 16 patients who later progressed to ophthalmopathy. The 90 or so discovery patients were randomly split 7:3 into training and test sets. Thyroid tissue and blood T-cell repertoires from about six Graves' hyperthyroidism patients were also compared in the study. After blood sampling, hyperthyroidism patients were treated with methimazole at a starting dose of 30 mg daily, and ophthalmopathy patients were treated with high-dose intravenous methylprednisolone. The libraries were constructed in a second round of multiplex PCR and then size-selected and purified. Paired-end sequencing of the libraries was performed with 100 bp reads on an Illumina HiSeq2000. SOAPnuke was used to process the raw data, throwing out any read that contained adapters or uncalled bases, had a mean Phred below 15, or lacked an exact constant-primer or identifier match. COPE v1.2.5 was used to merge the high-quality paired reads, and each unique nucleotide sequence was defined as a clonotype. MiTCR v1.1 was used to align the clonotypes against IMGT TRBV, TRBD and TRBJ reference segments. Only V-J combinations with frequency above 0.0001, covering roughly 99% of repertoires, were analysed. The TCS score was defined as F50 (clonal expansion) divided by E x V (chaos), with BLOSUM62-based TCRdist calculated between CDR3 peptides within each V-J. Welch's t-statistics and random forest reduced roughly 530 V-J features to 10 to 15, which were used in a naive Bayes classifier (R e1071). Sample size was not statistically predetermined, and investigators were not blinded to group allocation. According to the paper, TCR Vbeta CDR3 sequencing was carried out on about 140 peripheral blood samples, which came from more than 40 ophthalmopathy, under 80 hyperthyroidism and roughly 17 progressor patients.

Recombination connected TRBV27 to TRBJ1-1; a weak D assignment points to TRBD1 (5 bases agree). This sample comprised peripheral blood mononuclear cells (PBMCs), obtained at new diagnosis, from a patient treated with antithyroid drugs. The source of this sequence is a woman younger than 30 with Graves disease. Donor details come from another sample of the same person, matched by shared clones. CDR3 reads: CASSLRPDRMNTEAFF. The DNA is TGTGCCAGCAGTTTGAGACCCGACAGAATGAACACTGAAGCTTTCTTT.